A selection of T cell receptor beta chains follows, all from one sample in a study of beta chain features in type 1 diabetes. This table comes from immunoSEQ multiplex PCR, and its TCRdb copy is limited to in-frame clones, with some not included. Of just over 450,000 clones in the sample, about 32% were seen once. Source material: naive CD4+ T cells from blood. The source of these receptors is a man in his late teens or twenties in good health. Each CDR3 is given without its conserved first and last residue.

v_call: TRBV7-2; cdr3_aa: ASSLVSSGANVLT
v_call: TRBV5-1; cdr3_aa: ASSTGRASGEQY
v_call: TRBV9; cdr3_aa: ASSVGSYNEQF
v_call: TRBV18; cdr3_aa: ASSPAEPRETQY
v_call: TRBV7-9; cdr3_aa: ASSFRQGTYNEQF
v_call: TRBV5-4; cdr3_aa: ASSPDSSTDTQY
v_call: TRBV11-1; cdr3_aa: ASSLDPGADNEQF
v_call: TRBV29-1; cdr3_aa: SVGETYEQY
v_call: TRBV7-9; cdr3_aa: ASSLAKDYGYT
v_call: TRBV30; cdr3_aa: AWSSYSNQPQH
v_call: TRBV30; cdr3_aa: AWSGGSSYNEQF
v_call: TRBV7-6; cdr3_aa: ASSLAGVRYEQY
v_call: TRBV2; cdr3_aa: ASSVERNYNEQF
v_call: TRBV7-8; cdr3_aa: ASSSGLAVIAYEQY
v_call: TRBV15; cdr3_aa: ATSRALAGDTGELF
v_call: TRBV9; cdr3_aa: ASSARGLAGVTGELF
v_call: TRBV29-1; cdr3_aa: SAETGSNQPQH
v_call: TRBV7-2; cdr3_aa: ASSLIWTSAETQY
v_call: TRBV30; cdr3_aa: AWSSNTGELF
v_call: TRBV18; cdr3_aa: ASSPDRGPYEQY
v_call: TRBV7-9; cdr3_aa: ASSLSGTYYEQY
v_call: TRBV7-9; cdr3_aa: ASSLQANTEAF
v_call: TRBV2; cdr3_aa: ASRTGMNTEAF
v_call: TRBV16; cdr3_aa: ASSPRTAYNEQF
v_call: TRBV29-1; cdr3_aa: SVKGNTEAF
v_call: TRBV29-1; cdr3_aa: SVADVATNEKLF
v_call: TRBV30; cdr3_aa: AWSAGIAYNEQF
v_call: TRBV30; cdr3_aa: AWSVAPGGLGNTGELF
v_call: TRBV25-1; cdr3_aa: ASSLSLAEQF
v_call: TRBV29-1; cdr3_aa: SGSGGLNTEAF
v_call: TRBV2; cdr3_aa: ASSEESRTQY
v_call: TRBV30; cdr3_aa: AWRQGNGGYT
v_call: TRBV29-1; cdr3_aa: SVEGDPEWAF
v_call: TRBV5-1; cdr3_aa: ASSLGASNGDTQY
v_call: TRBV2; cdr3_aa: ASSEATHEQF
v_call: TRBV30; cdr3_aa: AWSKVDEQF
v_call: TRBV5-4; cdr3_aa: ASSAGTSGSTDTQY
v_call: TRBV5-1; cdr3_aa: ASSFGDRENEQY
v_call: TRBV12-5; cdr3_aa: ASALRLAAGTDTQY
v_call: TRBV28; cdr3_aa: ASSSTSLSYEQY
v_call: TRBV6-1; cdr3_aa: ASSEENSYEQY
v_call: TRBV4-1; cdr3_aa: ASSQASGLEGSYEQY